This TCR beta chain came from a study of blood T cell repertoires in COVID-19. Study background: Sample material is recorded as cDNA or gDNA derived from T cells, B-cell-depleted T cells, or PBMCs.

V was clipped by 4 bases and J by 3 bases; unmatched bases: 7. Germline V CDR1 and CDR2: LNHDA, SQIVND (reference sequence). The CDR3 is 15 residues long. TCRdb keeps only in-frame clones here, not all; method: immunoSEQ multiplex PCR. This sample has some 230,000 clones, with more than 85% found just once. The sequencing sample was made of peripheral blood. The chain couples TRBV19 to TRBJ2-3, with TRBD1 matching over 7 bases. The sequence was obtained from a woman in her forties or fifties with COVID-19, enrolled during active disease. CDR3 sequence reads: CASSRGTVETDTQYF. The CDR3 nucleotides read TGTGCCAGTAGTAGAGGGACAGTGGAGACAGATACGCAGTATTTT. The whole variable domain, filled in from reference TRBV19 and TRBJ2-3, reads DGGITQSPKYLFRKEGQNVTLSCEQNLNHDAMYWYRQDPGQGLRLIYYSQIVNDFQKGDIAEGYSVSREKKESFPLTVTSAQKNPTAFYLCASSRGTVETDTQYFGPGTRLTVL.